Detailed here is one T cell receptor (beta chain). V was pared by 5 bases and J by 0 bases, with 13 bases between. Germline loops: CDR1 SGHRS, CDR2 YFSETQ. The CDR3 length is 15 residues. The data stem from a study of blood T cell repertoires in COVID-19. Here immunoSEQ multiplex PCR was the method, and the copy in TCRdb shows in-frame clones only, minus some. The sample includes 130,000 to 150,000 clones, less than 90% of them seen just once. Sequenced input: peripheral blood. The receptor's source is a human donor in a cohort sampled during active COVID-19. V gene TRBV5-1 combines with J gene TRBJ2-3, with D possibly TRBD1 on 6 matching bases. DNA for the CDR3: TGCGCCAGCAGAGAACAGGGAAGTAGCACAGATACGCAGTATTTT. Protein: CASREQGSSTDTQYF.